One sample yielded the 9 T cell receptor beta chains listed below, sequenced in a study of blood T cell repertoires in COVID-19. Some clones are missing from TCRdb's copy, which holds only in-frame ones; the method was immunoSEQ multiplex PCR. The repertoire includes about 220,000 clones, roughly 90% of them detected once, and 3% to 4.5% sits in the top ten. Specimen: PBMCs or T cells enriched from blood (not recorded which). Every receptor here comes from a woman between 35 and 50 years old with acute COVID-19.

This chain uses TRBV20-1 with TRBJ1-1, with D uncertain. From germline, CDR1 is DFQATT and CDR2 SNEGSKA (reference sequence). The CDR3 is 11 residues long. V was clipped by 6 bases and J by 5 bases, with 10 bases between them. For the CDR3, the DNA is TGCAGTGCCTCACGGGTTACTGAAGCTTTCTTT. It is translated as CSASRVTEAFF.

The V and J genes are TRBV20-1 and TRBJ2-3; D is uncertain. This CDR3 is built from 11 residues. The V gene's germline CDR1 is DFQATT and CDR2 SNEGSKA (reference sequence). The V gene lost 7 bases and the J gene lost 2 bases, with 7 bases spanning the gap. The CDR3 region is CSVPITDTQYF. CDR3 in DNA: TGCAGTGTCCCAATCACAGATACGCAGTATTTT.

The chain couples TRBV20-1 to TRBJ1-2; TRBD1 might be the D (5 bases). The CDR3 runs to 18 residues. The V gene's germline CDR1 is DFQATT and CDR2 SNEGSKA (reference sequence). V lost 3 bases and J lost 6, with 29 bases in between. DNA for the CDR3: TGCAGTGCTAGTGACCCCAAATCCCCCCACGGGGGGGTGGATGGCTACACCTTC. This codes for CSASDPKSPHGGVDGYTF.

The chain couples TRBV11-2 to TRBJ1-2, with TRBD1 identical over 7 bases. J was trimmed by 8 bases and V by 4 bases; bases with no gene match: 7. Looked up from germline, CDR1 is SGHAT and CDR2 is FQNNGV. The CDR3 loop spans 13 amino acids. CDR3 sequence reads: CASSSDDRVGYTF. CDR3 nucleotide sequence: TGTGCCAGCAGCTCAGACGACAGGGTAGGCTACACCTTC.

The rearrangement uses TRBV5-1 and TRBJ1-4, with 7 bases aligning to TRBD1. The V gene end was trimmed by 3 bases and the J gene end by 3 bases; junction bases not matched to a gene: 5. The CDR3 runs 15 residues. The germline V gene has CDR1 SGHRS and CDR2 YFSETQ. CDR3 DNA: TGCGCCAGCAGCTGGTCAGGGGGGTCTAATGAAAAACTGTTTTTT. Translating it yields CASSWSGGSNEKLFF.

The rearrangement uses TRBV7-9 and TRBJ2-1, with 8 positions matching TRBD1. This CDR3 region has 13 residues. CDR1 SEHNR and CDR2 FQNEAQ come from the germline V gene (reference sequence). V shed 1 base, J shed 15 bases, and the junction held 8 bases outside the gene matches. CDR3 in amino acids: CASSLEWDRTLFF. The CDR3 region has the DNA TGTGCCAGCAGCTTAGAATGGGACAGGACACTGTTCTTC.

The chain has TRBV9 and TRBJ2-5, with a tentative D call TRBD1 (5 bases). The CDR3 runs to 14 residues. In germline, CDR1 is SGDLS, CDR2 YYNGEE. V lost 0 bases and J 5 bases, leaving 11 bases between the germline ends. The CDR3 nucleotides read TGTGCCAGCAGCGTAGATGGGGCAACGGAGACCCAGTACTTC. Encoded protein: CASSVDGATETQYF.

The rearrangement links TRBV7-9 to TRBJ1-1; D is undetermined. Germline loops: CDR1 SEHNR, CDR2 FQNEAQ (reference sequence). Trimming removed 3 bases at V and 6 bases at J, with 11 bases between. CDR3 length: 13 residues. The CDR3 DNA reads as TGTGCCAGCAGCTTTGACGTTCAGGCTGAAGCTTTCTTT. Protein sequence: CASSFDVQAEAFF.

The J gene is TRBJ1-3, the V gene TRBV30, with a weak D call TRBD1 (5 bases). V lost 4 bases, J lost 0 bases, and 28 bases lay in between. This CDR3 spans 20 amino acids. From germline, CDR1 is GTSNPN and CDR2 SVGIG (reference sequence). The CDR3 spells CAWTLPPTAGRPSSGNTIYF. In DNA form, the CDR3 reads TGTGCCTGGACTCTTCCCCCTACCGCAGGGCGCCCTTCCTCTGGAAACACCATATATTTT. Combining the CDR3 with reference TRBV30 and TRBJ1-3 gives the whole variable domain SQTIHQWPATLVQPVGSPLSLECTVEGTSNPNLYWYRQAAGRGLQLLFYSVGIGQISSEVPQNLSASRPQDRQFILSSKKLLLSDSGFYLCAWTLPPTAGRPSSGNTIYFGEGSWLTVV.